A single sample is the source of the 8 T cell receptor beta chains below, sequenced in a study of cytomegalovirus exposure and HLA in healthy donors. Researchers ran the PCR with 60 Vbeta and 13 Jbeta primers. The protocol was immunoSEQ multiplex PCR, while the TCRdb copy is restricted to in-frame clones and leaves out a portion. This sample has 150,000 to 200,000 clones; around 77% occur once, and the top ten carry 1.5% to 2%. The sequenced sample was PBMCs. These receptors were obtained from a woman aged 25 to 39 in good health and CMV-seronegative.

This clone has only one observation. This chain joins TRBV7-6 and TRBJ2-5; D possibly corresponds to TRBD1 (6 bases). Germline values: CDR1 SGHVS, CDR2 FNYEAQ. Trimming took 7 bases from V and 1 from J, leaving 19 bases between them. This CDR3 is 16 amino acids long. As DNA, the CDR3 is TGTGCCAGCACCCCAGAGGCAGGGGACCCCCAAGAGACCCAGTACTTC. Amino acids: CASTPEAGDPQETQYF.

The chain has TRBV7-9 and TRBJ2-5; D is possibly TRBD2 (6 bases). The CDR3 is 17 amino acids. Germline V gene sequence: CDR1 SEHNR, CDR2 FQNEAQ (reference sequence). V lost 2 bases and J 0 bases, leaving 16 bases between the germline ends. The CDR3 sequence is CASSLPPGGADQETQYF. CDR3 coding DNA: TGTGCCAGCAGCTTACCCCCCGGCGGGGCGGACCAAGAGACCCAGTACTTC.

V and J are TRBV5-1 and TRBJ2-3; TRBD1 matches 8 bases. The ends lost 4 bases at V and 5 bases at J; junction bases unmatched: 3. The CDR3 consists of 13 residues. Germline V gene lookup returns CDR1 SGHRS and CDR2 YFSETQ. DNA for the CDR3: TGCGCCAGCAGCCCTACAGGGGGAGATACGCAGTATTTT. Its protein product is CASSPTGGDTQYF.

The chain uses TRBV30 and TRBJ2-7; D possibly corresponds to TRBD1 (6 bases). The CDR3 spans 13 residues. V lost 5 bases, J lost 2 bases, and 13 bases lay in between. Germline V gene data show CDR1 as GTSNPN and CDR2 as SVGIG (reference sequence). CDR3 loop: CAWDPGQPYEQYF. The CDR3 DNA reads TGTGCCTGGGATCCGGGACAACCCTACGAGCAGTACTTC.

V usage is TRBV21-1 and J usage is TRBJ1-2. TRBV21-1 constitutes a pseudogene. CDR3 length equals 14 residues. The DNA of the CDR3 is TGTGCCAGCAGCCCGGGTAACCGGGGCTATGGCTACACCTTC. Encoded protein: CASSPGNRGYGYTF.

This clone was seen more than once but under ten times. This rearrangement joins TRBV10-2 to TRBJ1-5; tentative D call: TRBD1 (5 bases). Looked up from germline, CDR1 is WSHSY and CDR2 is SAAADI. Trimming pared 4 bases from V and 7 bases from J, leaving 14 bases between. The CDR3 is 14 residues long. The CDR3 protein is CASSVRQGRQPQHF. The CDR3 DNA reads as TGCGCCAGCAGTGTGAGGCAGGGAAGACAGCCCCAGCATTTT.

The chain has TRBV6-1 and TRBJ2-1; a possible D gene is TRBD2 (5 bases). The CDR3 covers 14 residues. Trimming cost V 3 bases and J 5 bases, with 11 bases left between them. CDR1 and CDR2 from the germline V gene are MNHNS and SASEGT. CDR3 DNA sequence: TGTGCCAGCAGTGAGTCCATGGGAGACAATGAGCAGTTCTTC. Translated, it gives CASSESMGDNEQFF.

The chain recombines TRBV7-9 with TRBJ2-1; TRBD2 matches at 7 bases. V was clipped by 3 bases and J by 9 bases; unmatched bases: 5. CDR3 size: 13 residues. Germline assignment: CDR1 SEHNR and CDR2 FQNEAQ (reference sequence). CDR3 bases: TGTGCCAGCAGCTTCGGGGGAGGGCCTGAGCAGTTCTTC. Translation: CASSFGGGPEQFF.